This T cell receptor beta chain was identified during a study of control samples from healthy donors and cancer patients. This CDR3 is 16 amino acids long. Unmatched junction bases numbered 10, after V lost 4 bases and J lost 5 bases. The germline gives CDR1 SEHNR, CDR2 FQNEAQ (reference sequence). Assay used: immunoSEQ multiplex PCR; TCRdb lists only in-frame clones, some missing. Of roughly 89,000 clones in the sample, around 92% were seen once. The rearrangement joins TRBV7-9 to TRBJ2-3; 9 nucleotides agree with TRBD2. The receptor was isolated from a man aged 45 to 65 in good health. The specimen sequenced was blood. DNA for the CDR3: TGTGCCAGCAGCTCCGAGCGGGGGGTCCACCGAGATACGCAGTATTTT. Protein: CASSSERGVHRDTQYF.